Each of the 13 T cell receptor beta chains below was sequenced from the same sample in a study of radiation and T cells in renal cell carcinoma. The method was immunoSEQ multiplex PCR; TCRdb's version includes in-frame clones alone and lacks a portion of them. The sample shows 95,000 to 150,000 clones, about four fifths of them seen only once. The time point denotes: blood 2 weeks post-SBRT. Treatment denoted: 15 Gy SBRT to primary tumor, nephrectomy 4 weeks later. Sequencing used blood, obtained from a patient whose treatment included radiotherapy and nephrectomy. These receptors were taken from a man aged 50-60 years with renal cell carcinoma.

This clone was counted a single time. The chain carries TRBV5-1 and TRBJ1-1, with D maybe TRBD1 (6 bases). CDR3 size: 13 residues. V gave up 0 bases and J gave up 9 bases, with 12 bases separating them. Germline V CDR1 and CDR2: SGHRS, YFSETQ. The CDR3 DNA sequence: TGCGCCAGCAGCTTGGCCGGGGGGCCCCAAGCTTTCTTT. Residues: CASSLAGGPQAFF.

The rearrangement uses TRBV27 and TRBJ1-3; 8 bases align to TRBD1. V was pared by 5 bases and J by 2 bases, with 5 bases of the junction left unmatched. CDR1 and CDR2 (germline): MNHEY, SMNVEV (reference sequence). This CDR3 is 15 amino acids long. The CDR3 loop reads CASSPRTGTGNTIYF. The CDR3 DNA sequence: TGTGCCAGCAGTCCCCGGACAGGGACTGGAAACACCATATATTTT.

The J gene is TRBJ2-5, the V gene TRBV4-2; 11 bases are a match to TRBD2. V lost 3 bases, J lost 3 bases, and 0 bases stayed unmatched. The CDR3 loop spans 14 amino acids. In germline, CDR1 is LGHNA, CDR2 YNFKEQ. CDR3 sequence reads: CASSQGLAEETQYF. As DNA, the CDR3 is TGTGCCAGCAGCCAGGGACTAGCGGAAGAGACCCAGTACTTC.

The table lists this clone with a count of one. This sequence joins TRBV11-2 and TRBJ2-7; no definite D call. The V and J ends lost 2 bases and 5 bases respectively, with 4 bases between them. Germline lookup yields CDR1 SGHAT and CDR2 FQNNGV. The CDR3 length is 11 residues. The CDR3 DNA reads as TGTGCCAGCAGCTTATATGACGAGCAGTACTTC. Amino acids: CASSLYDEQYF.

This clone was observed once. The V and J genes are TRBV9 and TRBJ2-1; the match to TRBD2 covers 10 bases. Trimming removed 4 bases from V and 6 bases from J; junction bases left unmatched: 7. The CDR3 sequence is 15 residues long. CDR1 and CDR2 from the germline V gene are SGDLS and YYNGEE. The CDR3 here is CASSSQRGGGNEQFF. In DNA form, the CDR3 reads TGTGCCAGCAGCTCCCAGCGGGGGGGAGGCAATGAGCAGTTCTTC.

The V call is TRBV29-1, the J call TRBJ1-1; 10 bases are shared with TRBD1. Trimming cost V 7 bases and J 1 base; bases outside gene matches: 6. CDR1 is SQVTM and CDR2 is ANQGSEA in the germline V gene. The CDR3 is made up of 14 amino acids. The CDR3 sequence: CSADRGLGNTEAFF. CDR3 coding DNA: TGCAGCGCTGACAGGGGGCTGGGGAACACTGAAGCTTTCTTT.

The CDR3 bases are TGTGCCAGCAGTTTAAGGGGATTGGGCAATCAGCCCCAGCATTTT. Translated: CASSLRGLGNQPQHF. The chain couples TRBV27 to TRBJ1-5, with a weak D call TRBD1 (5 bases). CDR3 length: 15 residues. Per the germline V gene, CDR1 is MNHEY and CDR2 is SMNVEV (reference sequence). V was clipped by 2 bases and J by 2 bases, with 10 bases between them.

The gene calls are TRBV7-9 and TRBJ2-7, with a tentative D call TRBD2 (6 bases). V lost 5 bases to trimming and J lost 2 bases, with 10 bases between them. Germline V lookup: CDR1 SEHNR, CDR2 FQNEAQ (reference sequence). The length of the CDR3 is 13 residues. The CDR3 loop is CASSPGSTYEQYF. For the CDR3, the DNA is TGTGCCAGCAGCCCCGGGAGCACCTACGAGCAGTACTTC.

J is TRBJ2-1 and V is TRBV5-6; D might be TRBD1 (5 bases). Germline loops: CDR1 SGHDT, CDR2 YYEEEE. V was trimmed by 0 bases and J by 1 base, leaving 11 bases between them. CDR3 length: 16 amino acids. Written as DNA, the CDR3 is TGTGCCAGCAGCTTGGCGGGTGGGGCATCCTACAATGAGCAGTTCTTC. Its translation: CASSLAGGASYNEQFF.

The gene calls are TRBV5-1 and TRBJ2-3, with 8 bases fitting TRBD2. Germline V gives CDR1 SGHRS, CDR2 YFSETQ. J gave up 2 bases and V 3 bases, and 2 bases lay outside the gene matches. This CDR3 is built from 14 residues. Here the CDR3 DNA reads TGCGCCAGCAGCTCGGGGGGGCACACAGATACGCAGTATTTT. It yields the protein CASSSGGHTDTQYF.

This rearrangement joins TRBV5-1 to TRBJ2-5, with D perhaps matching TRBD2 (5 bases). The V and J ends lost 3 bases and 4 bases respectively, with 13 bases between them. CDR3 length: 14 residues. Germline V gene lookup returns CDR1 SGHRS and CDR2 YFSETQ. Here the CDR3 DNA reads TGCGCCAGCAGCTCGGACTCGACGGGAGAGACCCAGTACTTC. Translating it yields CASSSDSTGETQYF.

This chain links TRBV21-1 with TRBJ2-4; no DNA check was done on the table's D call, TRBD1. TRBV21-1 is a pseudogene. The CDR3 runs 20 residues. The CDR3 DNA follows: TGTGCCAGCAGCAAAGAGGGCCGGGACACCCTCACTATAGCCAAAAACATTCAGTACTTC. Its protein is CASSKEGRDTLTIAKNIQYF.

The chain recombines TRBV5-4 with TRBJ1-4, with 8 bases identical to TRBD1. The CDR3 spans 14 residues. Germline assignment: CDR1 SGHNT and CDR2 YYREEE (reference sequence). Trimming took 0 bases from V and 5 from J; bases not matched to a gene: 0. For the CDR3, the DNA is TGTGCCAGCAGCTTGGGACAGGGGAATGAAAAACTGTTTTTT. Translated, it gives CASSLGQGNEKLFF.